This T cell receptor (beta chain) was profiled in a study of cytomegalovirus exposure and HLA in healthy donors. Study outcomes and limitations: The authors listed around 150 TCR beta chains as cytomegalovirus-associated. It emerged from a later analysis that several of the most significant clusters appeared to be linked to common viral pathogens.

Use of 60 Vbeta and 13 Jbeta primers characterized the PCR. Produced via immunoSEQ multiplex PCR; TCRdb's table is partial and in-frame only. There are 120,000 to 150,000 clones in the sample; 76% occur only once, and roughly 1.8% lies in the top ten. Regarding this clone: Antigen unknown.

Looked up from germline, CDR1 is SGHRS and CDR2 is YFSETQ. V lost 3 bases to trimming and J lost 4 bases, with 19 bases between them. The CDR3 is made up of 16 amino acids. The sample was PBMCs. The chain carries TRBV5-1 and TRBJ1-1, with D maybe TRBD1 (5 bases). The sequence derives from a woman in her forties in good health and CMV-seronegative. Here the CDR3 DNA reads TGCGCCAGCAGCTGGGACCCCCCCGCGGGAGCCACTGAAGCTTTCTTT. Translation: CASSWDPPAGATEAFF.